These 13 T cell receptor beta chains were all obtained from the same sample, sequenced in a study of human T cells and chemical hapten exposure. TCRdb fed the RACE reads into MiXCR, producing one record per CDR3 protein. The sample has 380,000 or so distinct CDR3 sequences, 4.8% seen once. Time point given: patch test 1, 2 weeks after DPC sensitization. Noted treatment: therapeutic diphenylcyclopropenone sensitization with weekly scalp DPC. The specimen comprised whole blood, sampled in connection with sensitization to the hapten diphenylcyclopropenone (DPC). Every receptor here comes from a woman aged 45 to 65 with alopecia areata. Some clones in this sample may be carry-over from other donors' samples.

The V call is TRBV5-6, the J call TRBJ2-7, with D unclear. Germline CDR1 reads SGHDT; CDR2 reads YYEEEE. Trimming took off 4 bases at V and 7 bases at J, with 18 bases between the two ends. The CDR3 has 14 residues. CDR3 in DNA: TGTGCCAGCAGCCCGCGCGACGGGTCCGGGGAGCAGTACTTC. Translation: CASSPRDGSGEQYF.

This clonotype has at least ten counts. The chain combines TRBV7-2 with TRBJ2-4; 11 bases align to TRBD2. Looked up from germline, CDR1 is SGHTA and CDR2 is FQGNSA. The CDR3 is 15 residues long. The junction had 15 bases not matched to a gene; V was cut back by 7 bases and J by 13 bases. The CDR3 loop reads CASTLGASGGNQQYF. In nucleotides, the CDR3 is TGTGCCAGCACCCTGGGTGCTAGCGGGGGGAATCAACAGTACTTC.

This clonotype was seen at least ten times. Here the CDR3 DNA reads TGCGCCAGCAGCAGAACGGGGCTCAATCAGCCCCAGCATTTT. Its protein product is CASSRTGLNQPQHF. The chain is built from TRBV4-1 and TRBJ1-5; D may be TRBD1 (5 bases). Germline CDR1 MGHRA, CDR2 YSYEKL. This CDR3 is built from 14 residues. Trimming shortened V by 5 bases and J by 3 bases, and 11 bases separated the two germline ends.

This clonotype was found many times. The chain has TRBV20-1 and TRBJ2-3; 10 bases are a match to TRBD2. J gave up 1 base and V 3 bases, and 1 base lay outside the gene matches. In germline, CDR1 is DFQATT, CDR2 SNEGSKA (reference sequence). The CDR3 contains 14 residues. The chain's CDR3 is CSARGTSGTDTQYF. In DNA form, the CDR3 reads TGCAGTGCTAGGGGGACTAGCGGCACAGATACGCAGTATTTT.

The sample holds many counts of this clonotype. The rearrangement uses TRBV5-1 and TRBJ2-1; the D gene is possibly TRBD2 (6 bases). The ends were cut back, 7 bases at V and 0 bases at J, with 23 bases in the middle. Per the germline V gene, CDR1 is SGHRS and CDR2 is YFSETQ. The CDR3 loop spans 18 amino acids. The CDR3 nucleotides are TGCGCCAGCGGCAAGCTCTCCTTAGCGGCCTCCTCCTACAATGAGCAGTTCTTC. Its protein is CASGKLSLAASSYNEQFF.

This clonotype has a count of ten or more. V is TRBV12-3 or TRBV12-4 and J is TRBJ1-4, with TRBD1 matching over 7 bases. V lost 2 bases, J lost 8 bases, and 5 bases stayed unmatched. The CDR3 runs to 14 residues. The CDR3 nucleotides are TGTGCCAGCAGTTTATTTGACAGGGCGGAAAAACTGTTTTTT. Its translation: CASSLFDRAEKLFF.

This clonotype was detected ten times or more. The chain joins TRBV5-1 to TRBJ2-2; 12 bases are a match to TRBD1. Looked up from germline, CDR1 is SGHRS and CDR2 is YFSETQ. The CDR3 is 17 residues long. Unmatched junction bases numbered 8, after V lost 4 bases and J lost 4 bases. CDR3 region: CASSGGTGGFGTGELFF. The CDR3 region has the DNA TGCGCCAGCAGCGGAGGGACAGGGGGCTTTGGCACCGGGGAGCTGTTTTTT. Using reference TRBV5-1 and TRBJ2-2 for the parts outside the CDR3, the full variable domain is KAGVTQTPRYLIKTRGQQVTLSCSPISGHRSVSWYQQTPGQGLQFLFEYFSETQRNKGNFPGRFSGRQFSNSRSEMNVSTLELGDSALYLCASSGGTGGFGTGELFFGEGSRLTVL.

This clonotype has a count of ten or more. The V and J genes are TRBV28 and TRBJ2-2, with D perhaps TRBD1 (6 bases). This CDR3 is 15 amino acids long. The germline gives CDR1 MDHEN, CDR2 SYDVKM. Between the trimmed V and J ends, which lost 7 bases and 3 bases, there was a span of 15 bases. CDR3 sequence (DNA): TGTGCCAGCAATGCAGGGGCTCTGTACACCGGGGAGCTGTTTTTT. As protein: CASNAGALYTGELFF.

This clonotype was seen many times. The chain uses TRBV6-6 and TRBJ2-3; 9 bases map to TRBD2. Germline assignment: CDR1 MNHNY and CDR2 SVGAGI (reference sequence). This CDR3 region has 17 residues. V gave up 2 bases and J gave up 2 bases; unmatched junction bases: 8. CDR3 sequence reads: CASSYPYSGGFTDTQYF. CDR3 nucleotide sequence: TGTGCCAGCAGTTACCCCTATAGCGGGGGATTCACAGATACGCAGTATTTT.

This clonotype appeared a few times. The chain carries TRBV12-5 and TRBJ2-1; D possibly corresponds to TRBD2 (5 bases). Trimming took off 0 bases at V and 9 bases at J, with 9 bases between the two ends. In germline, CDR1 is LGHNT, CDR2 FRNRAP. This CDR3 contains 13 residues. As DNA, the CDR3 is TGTGCTAGTGGTTTGGTACAACGGGGTGAGCAGTTCTTC. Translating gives CASGLVQRGEQFF.

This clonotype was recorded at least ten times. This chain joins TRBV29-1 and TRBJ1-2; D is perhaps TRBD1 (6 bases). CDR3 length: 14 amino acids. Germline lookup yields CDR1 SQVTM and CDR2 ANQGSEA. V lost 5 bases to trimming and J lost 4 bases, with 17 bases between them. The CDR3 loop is CSVRTDPNSYGYTF. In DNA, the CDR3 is TGCAGCGTTCGGACAGATCCAAATAGCTATGGCTACACCTTC.

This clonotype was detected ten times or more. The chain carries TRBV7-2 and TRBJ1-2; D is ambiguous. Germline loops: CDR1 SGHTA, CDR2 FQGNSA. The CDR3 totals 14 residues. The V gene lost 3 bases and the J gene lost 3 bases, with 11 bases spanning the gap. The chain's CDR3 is CASSFMGSYYGYTF. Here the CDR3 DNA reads TGTGCCAGCAGCTTCATGGGGTCTTACTATGGCTACACCTTC.

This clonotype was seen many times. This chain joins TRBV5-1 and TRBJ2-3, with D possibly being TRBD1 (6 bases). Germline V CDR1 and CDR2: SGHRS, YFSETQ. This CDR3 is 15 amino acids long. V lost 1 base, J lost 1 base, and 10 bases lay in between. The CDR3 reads CASSLTGIGTDTQYF. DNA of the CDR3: TGCGCCAGCAGCTTGACAGGGATAGGCACAGATACGCAGTATTTT.